The source of this T cell receptor (beta chain) is a study of T cells after yellow fever vaccination. Overall study context: Any fraction with a low cell number was prepared using SMART-Seq v4 Ultra Low Input.

Study-wide results and limits: The study noted that FACS-sorted repertoires could contain abundant clonotypes contaminating from the bulk population. Of the clonotypes, a small share occurred in both CD4 and CD8 compartments.

TCRdb called the 5' RACE reads again in MiXCR, with one record for every CDR3 protein. In the table there are hundreds of thousands of distinct CDR3 sequences, approximately 12% of which are singletons. Germline V gene lookup returns CDR1 DFQATT and CDR2 SNEGSKA (reference sequence). Between the trimmed V and J ends, which lost 2 bases and 9 bases, there was a span of 13 bases. CDR3 length: 12 amino acids. This clonotype was detected a few times. Its cognate antigen is unknown. The clonotype originates from a man aged 30 to 39 who received the YFV17D yellow fever vaccine. The sequences come from PBMCs, collected on the day of the yellow fever booster vaccination. The V and J genes are TRBV20-1 and TRBJ2-5; tentatively, D is TRBD1 (6 bases). In DNA, the CDR3 is TGCAGTGCTAGAAGTGGGACACTGTCCCAGTACTTC. It is translated as CSARSGTLSQYF.